Given below is one TCR beta chain in context. Antigen unknown. CDR3 length equals 17 residues. V was shortened by 7 bases and J by 0 bases, with 19 bases between the two germline ends. CDR1 and CDR2 (germline): SGHVS, FQNEAQ. One heparinised draw of blood, averaging roughly 120 mL, came from each donor. The data were obtained in a study of beta chain features in type 1 diabetes. Study-wide points: The study found moderately but significantly shorter TCRB CDR3s in all four CD4+ subsets of Type 1 diabetes patients. In type 1 diabetes patients, VDJ junctions had fewer insertions; deletions at these junctions were more frequent.

Every isolated RNA sample was fully reverse transcribed, so sequencing captured expressed TCRB transcripts. An average of around 3.5 million reads was obtained for naive, central memory and regulatory T cell samples. The repertoire was sequenced with immunoSEQ multiplex PCR; TCRdb's copy has only in-frame clones and lacks some. The data contain around 150,000 clones, about 9% of them singletons. J is TRBJ1-3 and V is TRBV7-8; D gene uncertain. The clonotype originates from a woman under 30 with type 1 diabetes. The sequenced sample was central memory CD4+ T cells from blood. The CDR3 coding sequence is TGTGCCAGCACCCAAGGGAGGGTTACTAGCTCTGGAAACACCATATATTTT. It translates to CASTQGRVTSSGNTIYF.